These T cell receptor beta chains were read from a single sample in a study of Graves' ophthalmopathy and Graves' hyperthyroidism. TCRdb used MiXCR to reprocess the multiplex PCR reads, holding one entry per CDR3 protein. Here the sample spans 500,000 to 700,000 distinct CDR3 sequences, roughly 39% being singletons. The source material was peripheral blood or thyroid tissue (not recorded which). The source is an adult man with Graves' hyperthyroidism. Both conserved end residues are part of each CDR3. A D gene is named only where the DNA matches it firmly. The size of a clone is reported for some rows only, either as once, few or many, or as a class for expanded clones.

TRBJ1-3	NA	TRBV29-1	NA	TGCAGCGTCGGGGCGGGGAACACCATATATTTT	CSVGAGNTIYF
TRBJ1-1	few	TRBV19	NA	TGTGCCAGTAGTATTGGTGGAGTTGGGGGTAACACTGAAGCTTTCTTT	CASSIGGVGGNTEAFF
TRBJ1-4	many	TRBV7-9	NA	TGTGCCAGCAGCCGTGAGGGGTTCAGTAATGAAAAACTGTTTTTT	CASSREGFSNEKLFF
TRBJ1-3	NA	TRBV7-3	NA	TGTGCCAGCAGCTTAACTCACGCAGGGGGAAACACCATATATTTT	CASSLTHAGGNTIYF
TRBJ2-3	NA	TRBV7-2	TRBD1	TGTGCCAGCAGCTTGGGGGACAGGGGGGCAGATACGCAGTATTTT	CASSLGDRGADTQYF
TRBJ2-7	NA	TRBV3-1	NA	TGTGCCAGCAGCCAAGATCGGGTCTGCGAGCAGTACTTC	CASSQDRVCEQYF
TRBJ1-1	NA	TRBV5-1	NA	TGCGCCAGCAGCATGGACGCTAGCCGGAACACTGAAGCTTTCTTT	CASSMDASRNTEAFF
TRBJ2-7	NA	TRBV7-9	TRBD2	TGTGCCAGCAGACTAGCGGGAGGATACACCGGGGACTACGAGCAGTACTTC	CASRLAGGYTGDYEQYF
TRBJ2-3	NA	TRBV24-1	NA	TGTGCCACCAGTGATTTCAACAAGGAGATCACAGATACGCAGTATTTT	CATSDFNKEITDTQYF
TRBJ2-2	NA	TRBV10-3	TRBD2	TGTGCCATGGGGACTAGCGGGGGATACAACACCGGGGAGCTGTTTTTT	CAMGTSGGYNTGELFF
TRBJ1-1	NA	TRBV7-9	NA	TGTGCCAGCAGCCTGGACTGGAATGAAGCTTTCTTT	CASSLDWNEAFF
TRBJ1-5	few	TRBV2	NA	TGTGCCAGCAGGGAGACAGAAGGCAATCAGCCCCAGCATTTT	CASRETEGNQPQHF
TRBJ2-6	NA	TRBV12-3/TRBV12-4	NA	TGTGCCAGCAGTTTTGGGGCCGACGTCCTGACTTTC	CASSFGADVLTF
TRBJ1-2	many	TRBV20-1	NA	TGCAGTGCTAGTATATCTTGGGGAAACTATGGCTACACCTTC	CSASISWGNYGYTF
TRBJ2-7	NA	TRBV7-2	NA	TGTGCCAGCAGCGCCGGGGACACTAAAGCCTACGAGCAGTACTTC	CASSAGDTKAYEQYF
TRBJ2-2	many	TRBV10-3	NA	TGTGCCATCAATGTTGGGAGCAACACCGGGGAGCTGTTTTTT	CAINVGSNTGELFF
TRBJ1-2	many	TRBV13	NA	TGTGCCAGCAGCACCGGTTCGGCGGAGATGATCACCTTC	CASSTGSAEMITF
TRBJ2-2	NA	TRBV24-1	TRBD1	TGTGCCACCAGTGGCCCCCACCGGACAGGGAGAGGACCCGGGGAGCTGTTTTTT	CATSGPHRTGRGPGELFF
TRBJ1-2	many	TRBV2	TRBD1	TGTGCCAGCAGGGACTTGACAGGGAATGGCTACACCTTC	CASRDLTGNGYTF
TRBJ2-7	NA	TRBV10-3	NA	TGTGCCATCAGGGAAGACAGAGGGTTGCGGTACTTC	CAIREDRGLRYF
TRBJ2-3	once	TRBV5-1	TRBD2	TGCGCCAGCAGACCCGGGACTAGCGGGAGGCCTAGCACAGATACGCAGTATTTT	CASRPGTSGRPSTDTQYF
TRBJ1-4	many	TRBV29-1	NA	TGCAGCGTTGGGGGACGGTATAATGAAAAACTGTTTTTT	CSVGGRYNEKLFF
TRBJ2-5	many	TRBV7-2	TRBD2	TGTGCCAGCAGCCCTGGACTAGCGTTTGAGACCCAGTACTTC	CASSPGLAFETQYF
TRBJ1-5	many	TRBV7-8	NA	TGTGCCAGCAGCCTAAGACCGGGACTCAGCAATCAGCCCCAGCATTTT	CASSLRPGLSNQPQHF
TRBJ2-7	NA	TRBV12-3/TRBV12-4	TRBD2	TGTGCCAGCAGTTTTTTGACTAGCGCTTACGAGCAGTACTTC	CASSFLTSAYEQYF
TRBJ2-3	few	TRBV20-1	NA	TGCAGTGCTAGTGATCTTGTGGGAGATACGCAGTATTTT	CSASDLVGDTQYF